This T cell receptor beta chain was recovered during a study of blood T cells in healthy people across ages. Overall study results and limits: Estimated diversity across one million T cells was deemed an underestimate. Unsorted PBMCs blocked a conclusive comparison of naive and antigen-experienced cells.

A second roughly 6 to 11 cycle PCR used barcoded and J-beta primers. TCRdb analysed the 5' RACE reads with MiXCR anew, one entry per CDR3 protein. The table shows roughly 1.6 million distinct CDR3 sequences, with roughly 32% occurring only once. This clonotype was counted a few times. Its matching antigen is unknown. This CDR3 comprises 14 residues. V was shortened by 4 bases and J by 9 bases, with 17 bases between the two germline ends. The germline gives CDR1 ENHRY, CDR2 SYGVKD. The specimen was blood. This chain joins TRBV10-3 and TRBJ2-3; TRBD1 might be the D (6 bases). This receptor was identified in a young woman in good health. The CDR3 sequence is CAISGQGIGGTQYF. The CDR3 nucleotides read TGTGCCATCAGTGGTCAGGGAATTGGGGGCACGCAGTATTTT.